This TCR beta chain was retrieved from a study of blood T cell repertoires in COVID-19. Study information: The samples span acute and convalescent COVID-19 from the United States, Italy and Spain. PBMCs, B-cell-depleted T cells, or T cells were the source of the cDNA or gDNA that made up the material.

Clones were read by immunoSEQ multiplex PCR, and TCRdb kept only the in-frame ones, dropping some. In the table there are roughly 72,000 clones, more than 75% of which are singletons. V dropped 2 bases and J dropped 10; count of bases not matched to a gene: 0. The CDR3 contains 12 residues. Germline V lookup: CDR1 LGHDT, CDR2 YNNKEL (reference sequence). The gene calls are TRBV3-1 (or the pseudogene TRBV3-2) and TRBJ2-1; 9 nucleotides match TRBD1. Sample: peripheral blood. The receptor was derived from a human donor in a cohort sampled during active COVID-19. This CDR3 reads CASSQTGGEQFF. CDR3 DNA: TGTGCCAGCAGCCAAACAGGGGGCGAGCAGTTCTTC.